This T cell receptor beta chain was captured in a study of cytomegalovirus exposure and HLA in healthy donors. The CDR3 contains 15 residues. Germline V gives CDR1 MNHEY, CDR2 SVGAGI. Trimming at V came to 5 bases and at J to 4 bases, leaving 3 bases not matched to a gene. Note on this clone: The antigen remains undetermined.

Notes on the study in general: Three chains tied to CMV proved CMV antigen-specific in vitro. An Asian-associated ancestry cluster reportedly showed fewer N-insertions than the roughly 670-donor mean in a later analysis.

The PCR was carried out with 60 Vbeta primers and 13 Jbeta primers. Profiled with immunoSEQ multiplex PCR; TCRdb holds only in-frame clones, not every one. Among some 180,000 clones listed, around 74% were seen once. The sample was PBMCs. This clonotype originated in a male donor in good health and CMV-seronegative. The V gene is TRBV6-5, the J gene TRBJ2-5; 14 positions agree with TRBD2. CDR3 protein: CASSRLAGGLETQYF. The CDR3 DNA sequence: TGTGCCAGCAGTAGACTAGCGGGAGGGCTAGAGACCCAGTACTTC.